This paragraph reports one T cell receptor (beta chain). Data came from immunoSEQ multiplex PCR; TCRdb stores just in-frame clones and leaves some out. The sample consists of roughly 63,000 clones, 75% to 85% of them appearing once. The sample comes from a study of PD-L1 blockade in urothelial cancer. The time point is: pretreatment peripheral blood. Sequenced here: PBMCs, sampled around atezolizumab (anti-PD-L1) treatment. The TCR sequence derives from a man between 70 and 80 years old with urothelial cancer.

CDR3 sequence: CASQTSATDTQYF. The CDR3 DNA is TGTGCCAGCCAGACTAGCGCCACAGATACGCAGTATTTT. The chain carries TRBV6-5 and TRBJ2-3; TRBD2 aligns across 8 bases. Germline CDR1 is MNHEY and CDR2 is SVGAGI. V shed 8 bases, J shed 2 bases, and the junction held 3 bases outside the gene matches. The CDR3 spans 13 residues.